The present entry profiles one T cell receptor beta chain with its context. The sample is drawn from a study of blood T cell repertoires in COVID-19. The repertoire was sequenced with immunoSEQ multiplex PCR; TCRdb's copy has only in-frame clones and lacks some. The table records more than 150,000 clones, roughly 80% of them present only once. Ages ranged from about 18 to 90 years, with residence in some 25 US areas. Cohort assignment relied on participant-reported clinical history. Symptom resolution, clearance, or two negative PCRs marked donors in Cohort 3 as recovered. The CDR3 length is 16 residues. The V and J ends lost 5 bases and 0 bases respectively, with 15 bases between them. The V gene's germline CDR1 is KGHDR and CDR2 SFDVKD.

This sequence joins TRBV24-1 and TRBJ1-2; a weak D match, TRBD1 (5 bases). Sequencing input: PBMCs or T cells enriched from blood (not recorded which). The TCR was taken from a woman aged 45 to 65 who had recovered from COVID-19. Written as DNA, the CDR3 is TGTGCCACCAGTGGGAACCCAGGGCAGTCTAACTATGGCTACACCTTC. This gives the protein CATSGNPGQSNYGYTF.